Listed below are T cell receptor beta chains from one sample, sequenced in a study of T cells after yellow fever vaccination. One entry per CDR3 protein, called by TCRdb with MiXCR from the 5' RACE reads. The sample includes some 340,000 distinct CDR3 sequences, over 8.5% seen only once; the top ten take 2.5% to 4%. The sample consisted of CD4+ T cells sorted from PBMCs, taken 45 days after the yellow fever booster vaccination. Receptor source: a man younger than 30 who received the YFV17D yellow fever vaccine. The CDR3 runs from the conserved cysteine through the conserved F or W. A D gene is named only where the DNA matches it firmly. Size is omitted from some rows. Given values are once, few, many or a class for expanded clones.

few	TRBV20-1	TRBJ1-1	.	12	CSARAPFAEAFF	TGCAGTGCTAGGGCTCCTTTCGCTGAAGCTTTCTTT
.	TRBV7-9	TRBJ1-1	.	19	CASSTSGAGAGKSNTEAFF	TGTGCCAGCAGCACGAGTGGGGCAGGGGCCGGGAAATCGAACACTGAAGCTTTCTTT
.	TRBV3-2	TRBJ2-2	.	18	CASSQRGQRHPNTGELFF	TGTGCCAGCAGCCAGAGGGGACAGCGGCACCCCAACACCGGGGAGCTGTTTTTT
.	TRBV9	TRBJ2-5	TRBD2	15	CASSVGGGFQETQYF	TGTGCCAGCAGCGTAGGCGGGGGATTCCAAGAGACCCAGTACTTC
few	TRBV7-2	TRBJ1-1	TRBD1	13	CASSTHGQAEAFF	TGTGCCAGCAGTACCCATGGACAGGCTGAAGCTTTCTTT
few	TRBV3-1	TRBJ2-7	TRBD1	14	CASSPSGTGLKQYF	TGTGCCAGCAGCCCATCCGGGACAGGGCTCAAGCAGTACTTC
.	TRBV7-6	TRBJ1-1	TRBD1	15	CASSSSRDRGWRAFF	TGTGCCAGCAGCTCCTCACGGGACAGGGGGTGGAGAGCTTTCTTT
few	TRBV7-3	TRBJ2-5	TRBD2	12	CASSLGGGTQYF	TGTGCCAGCAGTCTCGGGGGGGGGACCCAGTACTTC
few	TRBV20-1	TRBJ2-2	.	14	CSASTAANTGELFF	TGCAGTGCTTCAACTGCCGCGAACACCGGGGAGCTGTTTTTT
.	TRBV4-2	TRBJ1-5	.	18	CASSHGTASFVGNQPQHF	TGTGCCAGCAGCCACGGGACGGCAAGTTTCGTTGGCAATCAGCCCCAGCATTTT
.	TRBV11-1	TRBJ2-3	.	14	CASSNYGGTDTQYF	TGTGCCAGCAGCAACTACGGAGGGACAGATACGCAGTATTTT
many	TRBV9	TRBJ1-2	.	16	CASSVDYGRINYGYTF	TGTGCCAGCAGCGTAGATTACGGCAGAATTAACTATGGCTACACCTTC
.	TRBV7-2	TRBJ2-3	.	16	CASSLAVSRGTDTQYF	TGTGCCAGCAGCTTAGCGGTATCCCGAGGCACAGATACGCAGTATTTT
few	TRBV7-9	TRBJ2-3	.	12	CASSRSVDTQYF	TGTGCCAGCAGCCGCTCGGTAGATACGCAGTATTTT
.	TRBV6-2/TRBV6-3	TRBJ2-1	.	15	CAIQEWGSPHNEQFF	TGTGCCATCCAAGAATGGGGGTCGCCCCACAATGAGCAGTTCTTC
.	TRBV10-3	TRBJ2-5	.	13	CAISDVSRETQYF	TGTGCCATCAGTGACGTCTCGAGGGAGACCCAGTACTTC
.	TRBV20-1	TRBJ1-5	.	14	CSAVTTASNQPQHF	TGCAGTGCCGTTACGACAGCTAGCAATCAGCCCCAGCATTTT
.	TRBV5-1	TRBJ2-2	.	16	CASSVRGLQNTGELFF	TGCGCCAGCAGCGTCAGGGGACTCCAGAACACCGGGGAGCTGTTTTTT
.	TRBV2	TRBJ1-5	.	14	CASSRQVSNQPQHF	TGTGCCAGCAGCCGACAAGTTAGCAATCAGCCCCAGCATTTT
.	TRBV5-1	TRBJ2-4	.	15	CASSLEPGPKNIQYF	TGCGCCAGCAGCTTGGAGCCAGGGCCCAAAAACATTCAGTACTTC
many	TRBV3-1	TRBJ2-4	.	14	CASSQEEGVNIQYF	TGTGCCAGCAGCCAAGAAGAAGGTGTAAACATTCAGTACTTC
.	TRBV7-2	TRBJ2-1	TRBD2	15	CASRQAGLGGTEQFF	TGTGCCAGCCGTCAGGCGGGACTAGGGGGGACTGAGCAGTTCTTC
few	TRBV24-1	TRBJ2-2	.	16	CATGDRQPANTGELFF	TGTGCCACCGGAGACAGACAGCCAGCGAACACCGGGGAGCTGTTTTTT
few	TRBV7-2	TRBJ2-5	.	14	CASSLVSQDGTQYF	TGTGCCAGCAGCTTAGTTTCACAGGATGGGACCCAGTACTTC
.	TRBV5-6	TRBJ1-1	.	13	CASSRGGIHEAFF	TGTGCCAGCAGCCGAGGAGGGATTCATGAAGCTTTCTTT